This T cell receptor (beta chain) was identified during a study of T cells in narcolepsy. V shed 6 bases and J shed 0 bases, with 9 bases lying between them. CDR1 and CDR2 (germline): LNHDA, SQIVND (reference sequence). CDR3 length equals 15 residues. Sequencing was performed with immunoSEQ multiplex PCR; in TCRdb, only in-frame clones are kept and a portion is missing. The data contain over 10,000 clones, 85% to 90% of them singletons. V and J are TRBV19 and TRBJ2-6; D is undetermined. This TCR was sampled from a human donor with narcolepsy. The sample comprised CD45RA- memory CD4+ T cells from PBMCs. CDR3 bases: TGTGCCAGTAGGCAGTCCGTCTCTGGGGCCAACGTCCTGACTTTC. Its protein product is CASRQSVSGANVLTF.